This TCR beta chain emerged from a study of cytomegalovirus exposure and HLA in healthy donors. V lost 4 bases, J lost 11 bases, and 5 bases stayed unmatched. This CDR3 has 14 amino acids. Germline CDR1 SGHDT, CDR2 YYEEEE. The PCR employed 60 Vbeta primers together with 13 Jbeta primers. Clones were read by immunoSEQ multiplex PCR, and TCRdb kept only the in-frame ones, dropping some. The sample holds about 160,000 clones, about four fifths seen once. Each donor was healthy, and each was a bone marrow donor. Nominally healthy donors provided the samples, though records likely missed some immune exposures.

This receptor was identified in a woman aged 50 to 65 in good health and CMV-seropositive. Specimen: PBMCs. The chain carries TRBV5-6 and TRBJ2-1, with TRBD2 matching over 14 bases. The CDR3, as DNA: TGTGCCAGCAGCCTAGGACTAGCGGGGGGCCAGCAGTTCTTC. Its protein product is CASSLGLAGGQQFF.